This entry is about one TCR beta chain. This may stem from a read error, because a much larger clone lies one nucleotide away. The sample is drawn from a study of blood T cell repertoires in COVID-19. Study-level information: The United States, Italy and Spain supplied acute and convalescent COVID-19 samples. PBMCs, B-cell-depleted T cells, or T cells provided the cDNA or gDNA that made up the material.

J was trimmed by 0 bases and V by 3 bases; bases with no gene match: 2. Germline-derived CDR1 and CDR2 are SGHTS and YDEGEE. The CDR3 consists of 14 residues. Authors' data handling: Cell counts per sample came from amplifying reference gene primers. Profiled with immunoSEQ multiplex PCR; TCRdb holds only in-frame clones, not every one. V and J calls and clone size follow that table, whereas D and trimming were derived from the DNA. The data contain approximately 230,000 clones, about 80% of them singletons. Material for sequencing was peripheral blood. This sequence was found in a man aged 80 or over with acute or convalescent COVID-19. The rearrangement uses TRBV5-8 and TRBJ1-1, with 7 bases that match TRBD1. The CDR3 DNA is TGTGCCAGCAGCTCGGGACAGCTGAACACTGAAGCTTTCTTT. It yields the protein CASSSGQLNTEAFF.